These 32 T cell receptor beta chains originate from one sample sequenced in a study of metastatic and nonmetastatic thyroid tumors (dated by TCRdb to the early 2020s). No treatment had been received by any patient before thyroid surgery. Libraries were constructed by PCR. The sequencer was an Illumina HiSeq 4000. The public reads were reprocessed in TCRdb via fastp at Q25 and MiXCR, keeping in-frame beta chains. The sample has approximately 19,000 clones on record, approximately 35% of them singletons. The ten largest clones capture over 8% of the sample. Sample: tumor tissue. These receptors all stem from a male donor with papillary thyroid cancer or a benign thyroid nodule (not recorded which). Some clones in this sample may be carry-over from other donors' samples.

This clone was observed at least ten times. CDR3: CASSRNLGSGSEETQYF. Written as DNA, the CDR3 is TGTGCCAGCAGCCGGAATCTGGGTAGCGGGAGTGAAGAGACCCAGTACTTC. V and J are TRBV7-9 and TRBJ2-5; 9 bases match TRBD2. Germline loops: CDR1 SEHNR, CDR2 FQNEAQ (reference sequence). CDR3 length: 17 residues. V was clipped by 5 bases and J by 3 bases; unmatched bases: 13.

The rearrangement links TRBV4-2 to TRBJ1-2, with a weak D call TRBD1 (6 bases). Germline V gives CDR1 LGHNA, CDR2 YNFKEQ. The CDR3 consists of 16 residues. V was trimmed by 0 bases and J by 4 bases, leaving 15 bases between them. The CDR3 coding sequence is TGTGCCAGCAGCCAAGAGAGGGGGTTCGAAGGCTATGGCTACACCTTC. Translation: CASSQERGFEGYGYTF.

This clone was counted between two and nine times. The chain joins TRBV7-2 to TRBJ2-3, with 10 bases lining up with TRBD2. The germline CDR1 and CDR2 sequences are SGHTA and FQGNSA. J gave up 14 bases and V 5 bases, and 10 bases lay outside the gene matches. This CDR3 contains 13 residues. CDR3 nucleotides: TGTGCCAGCAGCCTCTCTACTAGCGGGATGACGTATTTT. It specifies CASSLSTSGMTYF.

The chain joins TRBV18 to TRBJ2-3; D call uncertain. The germline V and J ends were trimmed by 3 bases and 2 bases, with 12 bases remaining between them. CDR1 KGHSH and CDR2 LQKENI come from the germline V gene. The CDR3 is 15 residues long. CDR3 residues: CASSPLQTVTDTQYF. CDR3 sequence (DNA): TGTGCCAGCTCACCGCTTCAAACAGTCACAGATACGCAGTATTTT.

Notes on this clone: The junction and the germline gene differ at one end; a read error may be behind it. This rearrangement joins TRBV5-1 to TRBJ2-5; tentatively, D is TRBD1 (5 bases). This CDR3 spans 13 amino acids. Per the germline V gene, CDR1 is SGHRS and CDR2 is YFSETQ. CDR3 DNA: TGCGCCGGCAGCCCTGGACAAGGAGAGACCAAGTACTTC. Translation gives CAGSPGQGETKYF.

The table lists this clone with many counts. The chain is built from TRBV30 and TRBJ2-5; 9 bases agree with TRBD2. The germline CDR1 and CDR2 sequences are GTSNPN and SVGIG (reference sequence). J gave up 4 bases and V 2 bases, and 5 bases lay outside the gene matches. The CDR3 spans 14 residues. CDR3 DNA: TGTGCCTGGAGTCAGCTAGCGGGACGAGAGACCCAGTACTTC. It specifies CAWSQLAGRETQYF.

In regard to this clone: This CDR3 fails to terminate in the conserved phenylalanine or tryptophan, so it likely reflects a read error. The DNA is omitted, as the CDR3 cannot be located on it reliably, and the CDR3 follows TCRdb's listing. This CDR3 reads CASSFSLDAEYL. The chain employs TRBV6-2 or TRBV6-3 and TRBJ2-7. Looked up from germline, CDR1 is MNHEY and CDR2 is SVGEGT. The CDR3 spans 12 residues, counting both ends.

The sample holds a few counts of this clone. The chain uses TRBV2 and TRBJ1-2; a possible D gene is TRBD1 (5 bases). Trimming removed 7 bases at V and 10 bases at J, with 19 bases between. CDR3 length: 13 residues. Looked up from germline, CDR1 is SNHLY and CDR2 is FYNNEI. The CDR3 nucleotides read TGTGCCAGCAAATTACAAGGGGCGGGTGTCTACACCTTC. This encodes CASKLQGAGVYTF. Combining the CDR3 with reference TRBV2 and TRBJ1-2 gives the whole variable domain EPEVTQTPSHQVTQMGQEVILRCVPISNHLYFYWYRQILGQKVEFLVSFYNNEISEKSEIFDDQFSVERPDGSNFTLKIRSTKLEDSAMYFCASKLQGAGVYTFGSGTRLTVV.

This clone was detected ten times or more. The rearrangement joins TRBV6-6 to TRBJ2-5, with 14 bases matching TRBD2. The CDR3 runs to 16 residues. The trim removed 2 bases at V and 7 bases at J, leaving 6 bases unmatched. From germline, CDR1 is MNHNY and CDR2 SVGAGI (reference sequence). The chain's CDR3 is CASSYGTSGSRGTQYF. For the CDR3, the DNA is TGTGCCAGCAGTTACGGGACTAGCGGGAGTAGGGGGACCCAGTACTTC.

This clone ranks as medium-sized. The chain combines TRBV27 with TRBJ2-1; 8 nucleotides line up with TRBD2. The CDR3 sequence is 15 residues long. V lost 6 bases and J lost 3; bases outside the gene matches: 7. Germline V gene sequence: CDR1 MNHEY, CDR2 SMNVEV (reference sequence). CDR3 bases: TGTGCCAGCAGCCCGAGCGGGGGTTTCTACAATGAGCAGTTCTTC. It is translated as CASSPSGGFYNEQFF.

At least ten counts were recorded for this clone. The V call is TRBV2, the J call TRBJ1-5, with D maybe TRBD1 (6 bases). This CDR3 has 15 amino acids. Trimming cost V 5 bases and J 2 bases, with 13 bases left between them. The germline CDR1 and CDR2 sequences are SNHLY and FYNNEI. CDR3 sequence: CASSRGRTGNQPQHF. CDR3 bases: TGTGCCAGCAGTAGGGGTAGGACAGGCAATCAGCCCCAGCATTTT.

This clone showed up just a few times. The gene calls are TRBV28 and TRBJ2-7; D is ambiguous. Germline V CDR1 and CDR2: MDHEN, SYDVKM. There are 14 residues in the CDR3. V shed 6 bases and J shed 1 base, with 13 bases lying between them. The chain's CDR3 is CASSFPTASYEQYF. The CDR3 DNA is TGTGCCAGCAGCTTTCCCACTGCATCCTACGAGCAGTACTTC.

Turning to this clone: A junction boundary mismatches the germline segment, possibly from a read error. V is TRBV2 and J is TRBJ2-5; tentatively, D is TRBD2 (5 bases). The V gene's germline CDR1 is SNHLY and CDR2 FYNNEI. The CDR3 has 16 residues. The CDR3 reads CASSDRGWSLQETKYF. CDR3 DNA: TGTGCCAGCAGTGATAGAGGGTGGTCGCTACAAGAGACCAAGTACTTC.

The rearrangement joins TRBV20-1 to TRBJ1-6, with 7 positions matching TRBD1. Germline-derived CDR1 and CDR2 are DFQATT and SNEGSKA (reference sequence). J was trimmed by 10 bases and V by 3 bases; bases with no gene match: 9. This CDR3 has 14 residues. CDR3 DNA: TGCAGTGCTAGCGATACCAGGGACAGCTCACCCCTCCACTTT. Protein product: CSASDTRDSSPLHF.

This clone has just a few counts. The rearrangement links TRBV6-1 to TRBJ2-7; D not resolved. The ends were cut back, 3 bases at V and 3 bases at J, with 9 bases in the middle. The CDR3 has 13 residues. CDR1 and CDR2 from the germline V gene are MNHNS and SASEGT. CDR3 amino acids: CASSDAENYEQYF. The CDR3 DNA reads as TGTGCCAGCAGTGATGCCGAGAACTACGAGCAGTACTTC.

This clone was seen ten or more times. The chain couples TRBV19 to TRBJ2-3; the D is unclear. Germline lookup yields CDR1 LNHDA and CDR2 SQIVND (reference sequence). The V end was cut by 5 bases, the J end by 0 bases, with 18 bases between. The CDR3 runs to 17 residues. The CDR3 loop is CASSSGIFTESTDTQYF. The CDR3 bases are TGTGCCAGTAGTTCCGGAATCTTTACCGAGAGCACAGATACGCAGTATTTT.

About this clone itself: Its ends do not fully match the called genes, so a read error is possible. The chain joins TRBV28 to TRBJ1-5; D not resolved. CDR3 length: 14 amino acids. In germline, CDR1 is MDHEN, CDR2 SYDVKM. This chain's CDR3 is CACSTQRLGQPQHF. CDR3 DNA: TGTGCCTGCAGTACTCAGAGGCTTGGGCAGCCCCAGCATTTT.

This clone turned up a few times. V and J are TRBV12-3 or TRBV12-4 and TRBJ1-2; D ambiguous. The CDR3 has 14 amino acids. Trimming took 6 bases from V and 8 from J, leaving 19 bases between them. This CDR3 reads CASSTRRPLEGYTF. CDR3 nucleotide sequence: TGTGCCAGCAGCACACGACGGCCCCTTGAGGGCTACACCTTC.

This clone appeared a few times. The rearrangement links TRBV20-1 to TRBJ1-1; no firm D call. CDR1 and CDR2 (germline): DFQATT, SNEGSKA (reference sequence). The CDR3 runs to 13 residues. V lost 4 bases to trimming and J lost 0 bases, with 9 bases between them. The chain's CDR3 is CSATPRMNTEAFF. In DNA, the CDR3 is TGCAGTGCTACACCGAGGATGAACACTGAAGCTTTCTTT.

The V call is TRBV6-1, the J call TRBJ1-5; D is uncertain. The CDR3 has 16 residues. Trimming left V 7 bases short and J 3 bases short, with 19 bases between. Germline CDR1 and CDR2: MNHNS and SASEGT. The DNA for the CDR3 is TGTGCCAGCATCCGCGCCGGGATATGGCCCAATCAGCCCCAGCATTTT. Translation: CASIRAGIWPNQPQHF.

This clone occurred many times. The J gene is TRBJ1-4, the V gene TRBV5-5, with 9 nucleotides matching TRBD1. Germline values: CDR1 SGHKS, CDR2 YYEKEE (reference sequence). After removal of 4 bases from V and 6 bases from J, the junction contained 10 bases not matched to a gene. This CDR3 is 16 amino acids long. CDR3 sequence: CASSPGQGYRDEKLFF. The CDR3 region has the DNA TGTGCCAGCAGCCCCGGACAGGGGTACAGGGATGAAAAACTGTTTTTT. Drawing the rest from reference TRBV5-5 and TRBJ1-4, the complete variable domain is DAGVTQSPTHLIKTRGQQVTLRCSPISGHKSVSWYQQVLGQGPQFIFQYYEKEERGRGNFPDRFSARQFPNYSSELNVNALLLGDSALYLCASSPGQGYRDEKLFFGSGTQLSVL.

This clone was recorded many times. Other DNA sequences in the same sample also yield this CDR3. V is TRBV14 and J is TRBJ1-6; D is undetermined. Germline loops: CDR1 SGHDN, CDR2 FVKESK. The CDR3 extends over 15 amino acids. Trimming removed 4 bases at V and 6 bases at J, with 13 bases between. This CDR3 reads CASSPRGDGNSPLHF. The CDR3 DNA is TGTGCCAGCAGCCCCCGGGGAGACGGTAATTCACCCCTCCACTTT.

The chain is built from TRBV6-2 or TRBV6-3 and TRBJ2-1; D is unclear. Germline V gene sequence: CDR1 MNHEY, CDR2 SVGEGT. This CDR3 contains 13 residues. The ends were cut back, 6 bases at V and 5 bases at J, with 11 bases in the middle. The CDR3 DNA sequence: TGTGCCAGCAGCGTAGATGAGCACAATGAGCAGTTCTTC. Protein: CASSVDEHNEQFF.

The chain has TRBV28 and TRBJ1-1; no clear D gene. This CDR3 is built from 15 residues. Germline V gene lookup returns CDR1 MDHEN and CDR2 SYDVKM. V lost 3 bases, J lost 1 base, and 12 bases lay in between. CDR3 sequence: CASSFSGFRNTEAFF. The CDR3 nucleotides read TGTGCCAGCAGTTTCTCGGGATTTCGGAACACTGAAGCTTTCTTT.

Concerning this clone itself: The junction and the germline gene differ at one end; a read error may be behind it. The chain links TRBV12-3 or TRBV12-4 to TRBJ2-7; D gene ambiguous. The length of the CDR3 is 12 residues. CDR3 loop: CASSFNRNERYF. CDR3 DNA sequence: TGTGCCAGCAGTTTTAATAGAAACGAGCGGTACTTC.

Comment on this clone: One end of the junction varies from germline; a read error may be responsible. The CDR3 region has the DNA TGTGCCAGCAGCGAAGGGACAGTGGTTCAGCCCCACCATTTT. It yields the protein CASSEGTVVQPHHF. This chain connects TRBV5-4 to TRBJ1-5; TRBD1 agrees at 7 bases. This CDR3 contains 14 residues. Germline-derived CDR1 and CDR2 are SGHNT and YYREEE (reference sequence).

This clone was found once. The same CDR3 can be traced to other DNA sequences in this sample. The genes are TRBV11-2 and TRBJ2-1, with D perhaps TRBD2 (6 bases). Germline CDR1 is SGHAT and CDR2 is FQNNGV. V shed 0 bases and J shed 6 bases, with 21 bases lying between them. The CDR3 has 18 amino acids. CDR3 loop: CASSLDLGRGSRSNEQFF. CDR3 DNA: TGTGCCAGCAGCTTAGATTTAGGACGGGGGTCTCGAAGCAATGAGCAGTTCTTC.

This chain uses TRBV7-2 with TRBJ2-6, with 10 bases lining up with TRBD2. V was clipped by 5 bases and J by 1 base; unmatched bases: 5. The CDR3 spans 17 residues. The V gene's germline CDR1 is SGHTA and CDR2 FQGNSA. The chain's CDR3 is CASSPSGSFSGANVLTF. CDR3 DNA: TGTGCCAGCAGCCCTAGCGGGAGCTTTTCTGGGGCCAACGTCCTGACTTTC.

The V call is TRBV5-1, the J call TRBJ2-2, with D unresolved. Per the germline V gene, CDR1 is SGHRS and CDR2 is YFSETQ. V shed 4 bases and J shed 6 bases, with 16 bases lying between them. The length of the CDR3 is 15 residues. The CDR3 DNA sequence: TGCGCCAGCAGCAGCCGGGTTGGTTCGGCCGGGGAGCTGTTTTTT. Translating it yields CASSSRVGSAGELFF.

This clone was counted between two and nine times. The chain has TRBV12-3 or TRBV12-4 and TRBJ1-2; tentatively, D is TRBD1 (5 bases). Trimming removed 2 bases at V and 0 bases at J, with 10 bases between. The CDR3 has 15 amino acids. CDR3 amino acids: CASSLSSGTNYGYTF. CDR3 bases: TGTGCCAGCAGTTTAAGTTCAGGGACTAACTATGGCTACACCTTC.

On this clone: At one end, the junction sequence differs from germline, possibly due to a read error. V usage is TRBV20-1 and J usage is TRBJ2-1; TRBD2 is a possible D gene (5 bases). The CDR3 loop spans 15 amino acids. Germline assignment: CDR1 DFQATT and CDR2 SNEGSKA (reference sequence). The CDR3, as DNA: TGCAGTGCTAATGATCGGAGGCGTCCCCACAATGACCAGTTCTTC. It codes for CSANDRRRPHNDQFF.

This chain links TRBV7-9 with TRBJ2-7; maybe TRBD1 (5 bases). Trimming shortened V by 5 bases and J by 5 bases, and 16 bases separated the two germline ends. The CDR3 contains 14 residues. Germline V CDR1 and CDR2: SEHNR, FQNEAQ (reference sequence). CDR3 sequence: CASSQTIGHNEQYF. The CDR3 bases are TGTGCCAGCAGCCAAACGATCGGACACAACGAGCAGTACTTC.